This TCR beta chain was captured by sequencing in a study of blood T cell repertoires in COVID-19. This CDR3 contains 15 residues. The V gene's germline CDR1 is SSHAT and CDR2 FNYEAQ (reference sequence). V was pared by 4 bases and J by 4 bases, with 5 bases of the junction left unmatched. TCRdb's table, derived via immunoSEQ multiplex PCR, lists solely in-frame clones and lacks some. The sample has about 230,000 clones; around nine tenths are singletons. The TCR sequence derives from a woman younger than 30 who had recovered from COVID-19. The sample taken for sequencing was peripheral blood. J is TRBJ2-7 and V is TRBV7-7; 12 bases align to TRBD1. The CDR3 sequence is CASSSGTGGRYEQYF. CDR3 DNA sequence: TGTGCCAGCAGCTCCGGGACAGGGGGCCGTTACGAGCAGTACTTC.